This T cell receptor beta chain is drawn from a study of shared clonotypes between healthy human individuals. Findings of the study overall: Estimated clonotype richness was generally higher in naive than memory subsets.

This clone was picked up one time. The antigen is undetermined. The V segment lost 2 bases and the J segment 8 bases; nucleotides outside the gene matches: 9. The CDR3 runs 16 residues. TCRdb's table, derived via immunoSEQ multiplex PCR, lists solely in-frame clones and lacks some. The sample has approximately 2,300,000 clones; about 90% are singletons. The material sequenced was naive CD4+ T cells from PBMCs. Subset here: CD45RA+ positively selected. The chain uses TRBV5-3 and TRBJ2-1; 11 bases fit TRBD2. TRBV5-3 is given ORF status, its function remaining uncertain. The origin of this receptor is a man between 18 and 35 years old in good health. Some clones in this sample may be carry-over from other donors' samples. The CDR3 sequence is CARSFPTTSGNDEQFF. CDR3 DNA sequence: TGTGCCAGAAGCTTCCCGACGACTAGCGGGAACGATGAGCAGTTCTTC.